One sample yielded the 26 T cell receptor beta chains listed below, sequenced in a study of radiation and T cells in renal cell carcinoma. Stated time point: blood 4 weeks post-SBRT, at nephrectomy. Treatment described: 15 Gy SBRT to primary tumor, nephrectomy 4 weeks later. Libraries were prepared by immunoSEQ multiplex PCR; TCRdb keeps only in-frame clonotypes and omits some of them. The profile shows about 77,000 clones, approximately 87% of them singletons. The sample was blood, taken from a patient whose treatment included radiotherapy and nephrectomy. The receptor set was obtained from a woman between 55 and 75 years old with renal cell carcinoma.

V usage is TRBV9 and J usage is TRBJ1-2; possibly TRBD1 for D (5 bases). From germline, CDR1 is SGDLS and CDR2 YYNGEE. There are 15 residues in the CDR3. With 4 bases removed from V and 3 bases from J, the gap between germline ends came to 16 bases. CDR3 loop: CASSSRRTGDYGYTF. CDR3 in DNA: TGTGCCAGCAGCTCCCGGAGGACGGGGGACTATGGCTACACCTTC.

The chain is built from TRBV4-1 and TRBJ2-1; the match to TRBD1 covers 9 bases. CDR3 length: 15 residues. Germline-derived CDR1 and CDR2 are MGHRA and YSYEKL. V trimming: 3 bases; J trimming: 5 bases; junction bases outside the gene matches: 5. CDR3 in DNA: TGCGCCAGCAGCCACTCCGGGACAGGGAACAATGAGCAGTTCTTC. Encoded protein: CASSHSGTGNNEQFF.

The chain combines TRBV30 with TRBJ2-3; 11 positions match TRBD2. This CDR3 has 16 amino acids. Germline CDR1 reads GTSNPN; CDR2 reads SVGIG (reference sequence). V gave up 2 bases and J gave up 3 bases; unmatched junction bases: 7. DNA for the CDR3: TGTGCCTGGAGTAGCTTAGCGGGAGGGCGGACAGATACGCAGTATTTT. This sequence encodes CAWSSLAGGRTDTQYF.

The rearrangement uses TRBV14 and TRBJ1-2; weak D call: TRBD1 (6 bases). This CDR3 contains 16 residues. Trimming removed 1 base from V and 3 bases from J, with 15 bases in between. Germline V gene sequence: CDR1 SGHDN, CDR2 FVKESK. The chain's CDR3 is CASSQGTGIIDYGYTF. The CDR3 DNA reads TGTGCCAGCAGCCAAGGCACAGGGATTATTGACTATGGCTACACCTTC.

The rearrangement links TRBV19 to TRBJ2-7, with D unresolved. CDR1 is LNHDA, CDR2 SQIVND, per germline (reference sequence). This CDR3 spans 12 amino acids. V was trimmed by 3 bases and J by 6 bases, leaving 9 bases between them. CDR3 coding DNA: TGTGCCAGTAGTATCGAAGGTCGCGAGCAGTACTTC. Protein product: CASSIEGREQYF. The whole variable domain, remainder taken from reference TRBV19 and TRBJ2-7, is DGGITQSPKYLFRKEGQNVTLSCEQNLNHDAMYWYRQDPGQGLRLIYYSQIVNDFQKGDIAEGYSVSREKKESFPLTVTSAQKNPTAFYLCASSIEGREQYFGPGTRLTVT.

Of note for this clone: A read error may account for a junction end that differs from germline. V gene TRBV27 combines with J gene TRBJ1-1; D not resolved. CDR1 is MNHEY, CDR2 SMNVEV, per germline (reference sequence). This CDR3 comprises 11 residues. The DNA for the CDR3 is TGTGCCAGTGGCCAGAACTTTCGTGTTGTCTTT. Translated: CASGQNFRVVF.

The chain is built from TRBV2 and TRBJ2-3, with D perhaps being TRBD1 or TRBD2 (5 bases each). The CDR3 runs to 16 residues. CDR1 and CDR2 (germline): SNHLY, FYNNEI. The V end was cut by 6 bases, the J end by 1 base, with 17 bases between. The CDR3 region is CASSAWEPGRTDTQYF. The CDR3 DNA follows: TGTGCCAGCAGCGCCTGGGAGCCGGGGCGCACAGATACGCAGTATTTT.

V is TRBV6-5 and J is TRBJ2-5; TRBD2 is a possible D gene (5 bases). The assigned J gene may be wrong: the sequence end matches TRBJ2-7 better. Germline lookup yields CDR1 MNHEY and CDR2 SVGAGI. The CDR3 runs to 15 residues. The CDR3 here is CASSVDPREGYEQYF. In DNA, the CDR3 is TGTGCCAGCAGCGTTGACCCCCGGGAAGGCTACGAGCAGTACTTC.

The J gene is TRBJ2-5, the V gene TRBV6-4; 10 bases are a match to TRBD2. V lost 5 bases, J lost 5 bases, and 8 bases stayed unmatched. CDR1 MRHNA and CDR2 SNTAGT come from the germline V gene. CDR3 length: 15 residues. The CDR3 region has the DNA TGTGCCAGCAGTCCTAGCGGGAGTCCTGGCGAGACCCAGTACTTC. Protein sequence: CASSPSGSPGETQYF.

The genes are TRBV5-1 and TRBJ2-7; 8 nucleotides agree with TRBD1. The CDR3 length is 17 residues. V lost 3 bases, J lost 0 bases, and 11 bases stayed unmatched. Germline V gives CDR1 SGHRS, CDR2 YFSETQ. The DNA of the CDR3 is TGCGCCAGCAGCTATTCCTCGACAGGGGTTGACTCCTACGAGCAGTACTTC. Translated, it gives CASSYSSTGVDSYEQYF.

The genes are TRBV6-5 and TRBJ1-3; the D is unclear. This CDR3 has 12 residues. Germline assignment: CDR1 MNHEY and CDR2 SVGAGI. Between the trimmed V and J ends, which lost 7 bases and 2 bases, there was a span of 6 bases. The CDR3 sequence: CASTHTGNTIYF. Written as DNA, the CDR3 is TGTGCCAGCACTCACACTGGAAACACCATATATTTT.

The chain joins TRBV5-1 to TRBJ2-1, with 7 bases lining up with TRBD1. The CDR3 runs 14 residues. The junction had 3 bases not matched to a gene; V was cut back by 3 bases and J by 3 bases. Germline V lookup: CDR1 SGHRS, CDR2 YFSETQ. The CDR3 bases are TGCGCCAGCAGCTCCGGGACAGACTACAATGAGCAGTTCTTC. Translated: CASSSGTDYNEQFF.

The chain couples TRBV28 to TRBJ1-5; D not resolved. CDR1 is MDHEN, CDR2 SYDVKM, per germline. This CDR3 region has 12 residues. V was shortened by 3 bases and J by 8 bases, with 8 bases between the two germline ends. The CDR3 reads CASSLIREPQHF. The CDR3 bases are TGTGCCAGCAGTTTGATCCGGGAGCCCCAGCATTTT.

This clone has only a few counts. DNA of the CDR3: TGTGCCAGCAGCGGAGAGGGGGTGTTCGGAAAACTGTTTTTT. Translation: CASSGEGVFGKLFF. The chain uses TRBV9 and TRBJ1-4; D may be TRBD1 (6 bases). CDR3 size: 14 residues. From germline, CDR1 is SGDLS and CDR2 YYNGEE. V lost 3 bases, J lost 10 bases, and 16 bases lay in between. The whole variable domain, filled in from reference TRBV9 and TRBJ1-4, reads DSGVTQTPKHLITATGQRVTLRCSPRSGDLSVYWYQQSLDQGLQFLIQYYNGEERAKGNILERFSAQQFPDLHSELNLSSLELGDSALYFCASSGEGVFGKLFFGSGTQLSVL.

J is TRBJ2-3 and V is TRBV18, with TRBD1 matching over 9 bases. Germline V lookup: CDR1 KGHSH, CDR2 LQKENI. The CDR3 totals 15 residues. The V gene end was trimmed by 6 bases and the J gene end by 2 bases; junction bases not matched to a gene: 6. The CDR3 nucleotides are TGTGCCAGCTCTCCCTGGACAGGGGCCACAGATACGCAGTATTTT. As protein: CASSPWTGATDTQYF. Full variable domain (remainder filled in from reference TRBV18 and TRBJ2-3): NAGVMQNPRHLVRRRGQEARLRCSPMKGHSHVYWYRQLPEEGLKFMVYLQKENIIDESGMPKERFSAEFPKEGPSILRIQQVVRGDSAAYFCASSPWTGATDTQYFGPGTRLTVL.

The V gene is TRBV9, the J gene TRBJ2-3; the D gene is possibly TRBD2 (5 bases). Germline CDR1 is SGDLS and CDR2 is YYNGEE. The CDR3 length is 16 residues. With 0 bases removed from V and 0 bases from J, the gap between germline ends came to 11 bases. CDR3 residues: CASSVVLAGSTDTQYF. For the CDR3, the DNA is TGTGCCAGCAGCGTAGTTTTGGCGGGCAGCACAGATACGCAGTATTTT.

V usage is TRBV7-2 and J usage is TRBJ1-2; no clear D gene. V was clipped by 3 bases and J by 2 bases, with 7 bases between them. Germline V gives CDR1 SGHTA, CDR2 FQGNSA. The CDR3 is 13 residues long. CDR3 sequence (DNA): TGTGCCAGCAGCTTGAACAGAAACTATGGCTACACCTTC. Translated, it gives CASSLNRNYGYTF.

Points on this clone: A read error may produce the germline difference seen at one junction end. The genes are TRBV2 and TRBJ1-4; TRBD1 might be the D (6 bases). CDR1 is SNHLY, CDR2 FYNNEI, per germline. This CDR3 region has 14 residues. The CDR3 DNA sequence: TGTGCCAGCAGGGAAGACAGGCTTAATGAAAAACTGTTTTTT. Protein sequence: CASREDRLNEKLFF.

This chain links TRBV27 with TRBJ1-5, with a possible D match to TRBD1 (5 bases). The CDR3 is made up of 15 amino acids. Germline CDR1 and CDR2: MNHEY and SMNVEV (reference sequence). The V gene lost 4 bases and the J gene lost 7 bases, with 17 bases spanning the gap. CDR3 residues: CASSSRDPGGQPQHF. CDR3 nucleotide sequence: TGTGCCAGCAGTTCCAGGGACCCTGGCGGACAGCCCCAGCATTTT.

The chain uses TRBV5-6 and TRBJ2-1; the D gene is possibly TRBD2 (6 bases). Trimming pared 4 bases from V and 6 bases from J, leaving 11 bases between. The CDR3 runs to 13 residues. The germline V gene encodes CDR1 SGHDT and CDR2 YYEEEE. CDR3 sequence: CASSRDWPNEQFF. DNA of the CDR3: TGTGCCAGCAGCCGGGACTGGCCCAATGAGCAGTTCTTC.

This rearrangement joins TRBV5-1 to TRBJ2-7; 11 bases align to TRBD1. The CDR3 is 14 amino acids. The junction had 3 bases not matched to a gene; V was cut back by 4 bases and J by 3 bases. Germline V gene lookup returns CDR1 SGHRS and CDR2 YFSETQ. CDR3 protein: CASSRGTGGYEQYF. The CDR3 region has the DNA TGCGCCAGCAGCCGCGGGACAGGGGGCTACGAGCAGTACTTC.

V and J are TRBV14 and TRBJ2-1, with 9 nucleotides matching TRBD2. From germline, CDR1 is SGHDN and CDR2 FVKESK. The CDR3 totals 15 residues. V trimming: 1 base; J trimming: 6 bases; junction bases outside the gene matches: 4. The CDR3 loop is CASSQGLAGINEQFF. CDR3 DNA sequence: TGTGCCAGCAGCCAAGGGCTAGCGGGAATCAATGAGCAGTTCTTC.

CDR3 DNA sequence: TGTGCCAGCAGCTCCAGCTCTGGGGCCAACGTCCTGACTTTC. It codes for CASSSSSGANVLTF. V gene TRBV7-9 combines with J gene TRBJ2-6; no clear D. V was shortened by 4 bases and J by 0 bases, with 4 bases between the two germline ends. CDR3 length: 14 residues. The germline gives CDR1 SEHNR, CDR2 FQNEAQ (reference sequence).

Written as DNA, the CDR3 is TGTGCCAGCAGTTACGTGGACAGCCTAGCCAAAAACATTCAGTACTTC. Residues: CASSYVDSLAKNIQYF. This rearrangement joins TRBV6-5 to TRBJ2-4, with TRBD1 as a possible D gene (6 bases). The CDR3 has 16 residues. Germline V CDR1 and CDR2: MNHEY, SVGAGI. V shed 2 bases and J shed 0 bases, with 11 bases lying between them.

This chain connects TRBV6-4 to TRBJ1-6; 10 nucleotides agree with TRBD1. Germline V lookup: CDR1 MRHNA, CDR2 SNTAGT. J gave up 3 bases and V 2 bases, and 7 bases lay outside the gene matches. This CDR3 comprises 18 residues. The CDR3 DNA reads as TGTGCCAGCAGTGACCCCGGACAGGGGGTACGCTATAATTCACCCCTCCACTTT. It yields the protein CASSDPGQGVRYNSPLHF.

V gene TRBV7-6 combines with J gene TRBJ1-2; D gene unclear. Trimming left V 1 base short and J 2 bases short, with 17 bases between. The V gene's germline CDR1 is SGHVS and CDR2 FNYEAQ. This CDR3 comprises 17 residues. CDR3 nucleotide sequence: TGTGCCAGCAGCTTAGTAAGGGAAGGTTGTGGAAACTATGGCTACACCTTC. Encoded protein: CASSLVREGCGNYGYTF.